This TCR beta chain is drawn from a study of cytomegalovirus exposure and HLA in healthy donors. The study's findings and limits: While the bulk of TCR sequences proved rare, some public TCRs turned up in many donors. It was only CMV serostatus that was available as immune exposure information.

Germline assignment: CDR1 SGHDN and CDR2 FVKESK. The CDR3 runs 14 residues. Trimming shortened V by 5 bases and J by 5 bases, and 15 bases separated the two germline ends. In the PCR, 60 Vbeta and 13 Jbeta primers were used. Method: immunoSEQ multiplex PCR; TCRdb's copy keeps in-frame clones and lacks some. Here the sample spans fewer than 60,000 clones, roughly 80% being singletons. This clone was seen a few times. Its matching antigen is unknown. This sequence was found in a woman aged 40 to 50 in good health and CMV-seropositive. V and J are TRBV14 and TRBJ1-2; D uncertain. Sequencing used PBMCs. The CDR3: CASSKSVWAYGYTF. CDR3 DNA: TGTGCCAGCAGCAAGTCGGTCTGGGCTTATGGCTACACCTTC.